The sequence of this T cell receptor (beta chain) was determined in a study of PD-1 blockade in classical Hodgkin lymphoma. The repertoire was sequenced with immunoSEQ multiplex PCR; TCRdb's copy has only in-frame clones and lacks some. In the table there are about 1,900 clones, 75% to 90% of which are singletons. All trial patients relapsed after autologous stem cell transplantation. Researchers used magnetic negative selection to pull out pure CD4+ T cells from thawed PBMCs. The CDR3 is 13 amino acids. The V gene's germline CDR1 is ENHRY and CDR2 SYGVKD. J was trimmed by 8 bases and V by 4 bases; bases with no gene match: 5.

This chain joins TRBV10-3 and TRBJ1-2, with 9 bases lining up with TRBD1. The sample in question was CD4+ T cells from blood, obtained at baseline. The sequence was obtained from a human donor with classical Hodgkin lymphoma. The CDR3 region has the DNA TGTGCCATCAGTGGGGACAGGGTGGAGGGCTACACCTTC. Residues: CAISGDRVEGYTF.